Here is one T cell receptor (beta chain) with its context. This entry is derived from a study of blood T cell repertoires in COVID-19. Overall study: The origin of the acute and convalescent COVID-19 samples was the United States, Italy and Spain.

How the authors handled the data: Estimates of nucleated cell counts were drawn from the amplification of reference gene primers. Sequencing was performed with immunoSEQ multiplex PCR; in TCRdb, only in-frame clones are kept and a portion is missing. D and trimming come from the DNA, and the V and J calls and clone size come from that table. The table has about 120,000 clones, 65% to 80% seen once. Germline-derived CDR1 and CDR2 are LNHDA and SQIVND (reference sequence). J was trimmed by 5 bases and V by 3 bases; bases with no gene match: 10. This CDR3 spans 16 amino acids. This chain uses TRBV19 with TRBJ1-5, with TRBD1 matching 7 bases. The sequenced sample was peripheral blood. This TCR derives from a man between 70 and 80 years old with acute or convalescent COVID-19. In DNA, the CDR3 is TGTGCCAGTAGTATGGCCATGGGTAGGGGGCATCAGCCCCAGCATTTT. This sequence encodes CASSMAMGRGHQPQHF. The full variable domain, rest sourced from reference TRBV19 and TRBJ1-5, is DGGITQSPKYLFRKEGQNVTLSCEQNLNHDAMYWYRQDPGQGLRLIYYSQIVNDFQKGDIAEGYSVSREKKESFPLTVTSAQKNPTAFYLCASSMAMGRGHQPQHFGDGTRLSIL.